These 16 T cell receptor beta chains originate from one sample sequenced in a study of blood T cell repertoires in COVID-19. Data came from immunoSEQ multiplex PCR; TCRdb stores just in-frame clones and leaves some out. The sample carries 90,000 to 130,000 clones, approximately 90% recorded once. The sample consisted of peripheral blood. All receptors derive from a woman in her forties or fifties with acute or convalescent COVID-19.

This clone was detected a few times. The chain recombines TRBV5-1 with TRBJ2-3, with 8 positions matching TRBD1. Trimming took 4 bases from V and 2 from J; bases not matched to a gene: 6. The V gene's germline CDR1 is SGHRS and CDR2 YFSETQ. The CDR3 loop spans 15 amino acids. As DNA, the CDR3 is TGCGCCAGCAGCCCCGGGGACAGGTTCACAGATACGCAGTATTTT. Translated: CASSPGDRFTDTQYF.

The rearrangement uses TRBV9 and TRBJ2-1; 10 bases agree with TRBD1. The CDR3 runs 15 residues. V shed 4 bases, J shed 9 bases, and the junction held 10 bases outside the gene matches. Germline assignment: CDR1 SGDLS and CDR2 YYNGEE. The CDR3 nucleotides are TGTGCCAGCAGCTCGGGACAGGGGTTTAGCGTTGAGCAGTTCTTC. Amino acid sequence: CASSSGQGFSVEQFF.

V and J are TRBV5-6 and TRBJ2-5, with 8 nucleotides matching TRBD1. V dropped 2 bases and J dropped 2; count of bases not matched to a gene: 5. This CDR3 has 15 amino acids. Germline V gene sequence: CDR1 SGHDT, CDR2 YYEEEE. The CDR3 loop is CASSFRDRLQETQYF. The CDR3 nucleotides read TGTGCCAGCAGCTTCCGGGACAGGCTTCAAGAGACCCAGTACTTC.

This rearrangement joins TRBV7-9 to TRBJ2-2; TRBD2 might be the D (5 bases). V was cut by 5 bases and J by 7 bases, with 11 bases left in between. In germline, CDR1 is SEHNR, CDR2 FQNEAQ (reference sequence). The CDR3 spans 13 residues. The CDR3 region is CASSVTRDGELFF. The DNA of the CDR3 is TGTGCCAGCAGCGTAACCCGGGACGGGGAGCTGTTTTTT.

The chain employs TRBV29-1 and TRBJ1-2; 9 bases are a match to TRBD1. Germline lookup yields CDR1 SQVTM and CDR2 ANQGSEA. Trimming took 5 bases from V and 4 from J; bases not matched to a gene: 14. The CDR3 runs 16 residues. The CDR3 loop is CSVLRPGQGLSYGYTF. The DNA for the CDR3 is TGCAGCGTTCTTCGTCCGGGACAGGGCTTATCCTATGGCTACACCTTC.

The chain carries TRBV24-1 and TRBJ1-1, with 7 bases identical to TRBD1. This CDR3 is built from 16 residues. Trimming at V came to 2 bases and at J to 1 base, leaving 6 bases not matched to a gene. Germline loops: CDR1 KGHDR, CDR2 SFDVKD. The CDR3 spells CATSDSYRGWNTEAFF. The CDR3 DNA reads TGTGCCACCAGTGATTCCTACAGGGGCTGGAACACTGAAGCTTTCTTT.

The chain employs TRBV28 and TRBJ2-7, with D maybe TRBD1 (5 bases). The CDR3 loop spans 14 amino acids. Germline V lookup: CDR1 MDHEN, CDR2 SYDVKM. Trimming shortened V by 4 bases and J by 3 bases, and 13 bases separated the two germline ends. This CDR3 reads CASSSPATGYEQYF. The CDR3 DNA is TGTGCCAGCAGTTCCCCCGCCACAGGCTACGAGCAGTACTTC.

The CDR3 nucleotides are TGTGCCAGCAGCTTAGGTCAGGCCGGAAACACCATATATTTT. It encodes CASSLGQAGNTIYF. The chain is built from TRBV7-6 and TRBJ1-3, with unresolved D. Germline V lookup: CDR1 SGHVS, CDR2 FNYEAQ. CDR3 length equals 14 residues. V lost 1 base and J lost 4, with 8 bases in between. The full variable domain, completed using reference TRBV7-6 and TRBJ1-3, is GAGVSQSPRYKVTKRGQDVALRCDPISGHVSLYWYRQALGQGPEFLTYFNYEAQQDKSGLPNDRFSAERPEGSISTLTIQRTEQRDSAMYRCASSLGQAGNTIYFGEGSWLTVV.

The rearrangement uses TRBV7-9 and TRBJ2-7; no clear D gene. The germline gives CDR1 SEHNR, CDR2 FQNEAQ (reference sequence). The CDR3 totals 14 residues. Trimming pared 1 base from V and 5 bases from J, leaving 12 bases between. The CDR3 region has the DNA TGTGCCAGCAGCTTAGGACTTTCTAAGGACGAGCAGTACTTC. Translation gives CASSLGLSKDEQYF.

The chain couples TRBV11-2 to TRBJ2-1; 7 bases fit TRBD1. V lost 3 bases to trimming and J lost 8 bases; unmatched junction nucleotides: 4. Germline loops: CDR1 SGHAT, CDR2 FQNNGV. The CDR3 has 13 residues. This CDR3 reads CASSFGDSDEQFF. Written as DNA, the CDR3 is TGTGCCAGCAGCTTCGGGGACAGCGATGAGCAGTTCTTC.

The V call is TRBV19, the J call TRBJ2-3; unclear D gene. Germline-derived CDR1 and CDR2 are LNHDA and SQIVND (reference sequence). This CDR3 is built from 15 residues. The V and J ends lost 3 bases and 1 base respectively, with 11 bases between them. The CDR3 region has the DNA TGTGCCAGTAGTATGTCCACCCCGGGCACAGATACGCAGTATTTT. Amino acid sequence: CASSMSTPGTDTQYF.

The CDR3 sequence: CASSPRQGHEKLFF. The CDR3 nucleotides read TGTGCCAGCTCACCAAGGCAGGGTCATGAAAAACTGTTTTTT. V and J are TRBV18 and TRBJ1-4; D perhaps matches TRBD1 (5 bases). The CDR3 runs 14 residues. Germline loops: CDR1 KGHSH, CDR2 LQKENI. V dropped 2 bases and J dropped 6 bases, with 10 bases sitting between them.

The rearrangement uses TRBV10-3 and TRBJ2-7; 11 bases fit TRBD2. Germline values: CDR1 ENHRY, CDR2 SYGVKD. V was clipped by 8 bases and J by 0 bases; unmatched bases: 0. There are 13 residues in the CDR3. The CDR3: CAIGTSGSYEQYF. The DNA of the CDR3 is TGTGCCATCGGGACTAGCGGCTCCTACGAGCAGTACTTC.

This clone was counted only a few times. CDR3 amino acids: CASSLGAGDDEQFF. The CDR3 DNA sequence: TGTGCCAGCAGCTTGGGAGCGGGAGACGATGAGCAGTTCTTC. This sequence joins TRBV7-9 and TRBJ2-1, with 8 bases lining up with TRBD2. CDR1 is SEHNR, CDR2 FQNEAQ, per germline (reference sequence). Unmatched junction bases numbered 6, after V lost 3 bases and J lost 8 bases. The length of the CDR3 is 14 residues.

The V gene is TRBV6-4, the J gene TRBJ1-2, with TRBD1 as a possible D gene (5 bases). V lost 6 bases and J lost 11, with 19 bases in between. This CDR3 is built from 13 residues. CDR1 is MRHNA, CDR2 SNTAGT, per germline. The CDR3, as DNA: TGTGCCAGCAGCTTATCGGGCAGGGAAAGTTACACCTTC. Protein product: CASSLSGRESYTF.

This chain connects TRBV6-6 to TRBJ2-2; D is unclear. Trimming stripped 6 bases from V and 1 base from J, with 3 bases between. Germline V lookup: CDR1 MNHNY, CDR2 SVGAGI (reference sequence). There are 12 residues in the CDR3. CDR3 sequence reads: CASSLNTGELFF. The CDR3 bases are TGTGCCAGCAGCTTGAACACCGGGGAGCTGTTTTTT.